This is a list of T cell receptor beta chains from one sample in a study of T cell repertoires in cytomegalovirus infection. The antigens of these receptors remain unknown. In TCRdb, the reads were re-called with MiXCR into one record per CDR3 protein. Here the sample spans some 940,000 distinct CDR3 sequences, roughly 30% being singletons. The sequencing used cultured CD8+ T cells from PBMCs, collected from culture after CMV antigen stimulation. These TCRs come from a human donor in good health (CMV status not recorded). Some clones in this sample may be carry-over from other donors' samples. Both conserved end residues are part of each CDR3. A D gene is named only where the DNA matches it firmly. The listing skips clone size in some rows; elsewhere it reads once, few, many or a size class.

clone size	D gene	J gene	V gene	CDR3 protein	CDR3 DNA
NA	TRBD1	TRBJ2-6	TRBV24-1	CATSVGGQGSSGANVLTF	TGTGCCACCAGTGTTGGGGGACAGGGCTCCTCTGGGGCCAACGTCCTGACTTTC
NA	NA	TRBJ1-2	TRBV27	CASRVTATNYGYTF	TGTGCCAGCAGGGTGACAGCTACTAACTATGGCTACACCTTC
NA	NA	TRBJ1-1	TRBV10-2	CASTSGEGLTEAFF	TGCGCCAGCACTTCAGGCGAAGGGCTTACTGAAGCTTTCTTT
NA	TRBD1	TRBJ2-1	TRBV6-1	CASSGWSGQGRAGEQFF	TGTGCCAGCAGTGGATGGTCAGGACAGGGCAGGGCCGGCGAGCAGTTCTTC
many	NA	TRBJ1-5	TRBV7-2	CASSAVTGNQPQHF	TGTGCCAGCAGCGCGGTGACGGGCAATCAGCCCCAGCATTTT
few	TRBD1	TRBJ2-1	TRBV19	CASSMIQGFYNEQFF	TGTGCCAGTAGTATGATACAGGGGTTTTACAATGAGCAGTTCTTC
few	NA	TRBJ2-1	TRBV27	CASSLSLGDSYNEQFF	TGTGCCAGCAGTTTATCTCTGGGGGACTCCTACAATGAGCAGTTCTTC
NA	NA	TRBJ2-2	TRBV7-3	CASTRLGGTGELFF	TGTGCCAGCACCAGACTTGGGGGGACCGGGGAGCTGTTTTTT
NA	TRBD2	TRBJ2-7	TRBV20-1	CSARGRLAGGRAYEQYF	TGCAGTGCTAGGGGTCGACTAGCGGGGGGCCGCGCCTACGAGCAGTACTTC
NA	TRBD1	TRBJ1-5	TRBV12-3/TRBV12-4	CASTPLDRLQPQHF	TGTGCCAGCACTCCTTTGGACAGGCTCCAGCCCCAGCATTTT
NA	NA	TRBJ1-1	TRBV7-9	CASSSWTSNTEAFF	TGTGCCAGCAGCTCTTGGACATCCAACACTGAAGCTTTCTTT
NA	NA	TRBJ1-1	TRBV6-2/TRBV6-3	CASSYIQVGTEAFF	TGTGCCAGCAGTTACATACAGGTTGGCACTGAAGCTTTCTTT
few	NA	TRBJ1-4	TRBV7-9	CASSLLQGARNEKLFF	TGTGCCAGCAGCTTACTCCAGGGTGCTCGGAATGAAAAACTGTTTTTT
few	TRBD1	TRBJ1-2	TRBV6-2/TRBV6-3	CASSPRTGSYGYTF	TGTGCCAGCAGTCCCCGGACAGGGAGCTATGGCTACACCTTC
NA	NA	TRBJ2-1	TRBV5-5	CASSSDYHNEQFF	TGTGCCAGCAGTTCAGACTACCACAATGAGCAGTTCTTC
NA	NA	TRBJ2-2	TRBV12-3/TRBV12-4	CASRPVTGELFF	TGTGCCAGCAGGCCCGTCACCGGGGAGCTGTTTTTT
few	NA	TRBJ1-3	TRBV12-3/TRBV12-4	CASSLRFSGNTIYF	TGTGCCAGCAGTTTAAGGTTCTCTGGAAACACCATATATTTT
few	NA	TRBJ1-5	TRBV12-3/TRBV12-4	CASRPGVGQPQHF	TGTGCCAGCAGACCAGGGGTAGGACAGCCCCAGCATTTT
few	TRBD2	TRBJ2-5	TRBV9	CASSLGTRGQETQYF	TGTGCCAGCAGCCTCGGGACTAGAGGGCAAGAGACCCAGTACTTC
NA	NA	TRBJ2-7	TRBV4-1	CASSQRTGDTPSYEQYF	TGCGCCAGCAGCCAACGTACGGGGGACACTCCCAGTTACGAGCAGTACTTC
NA	TRBD1	TRBJ2-7	TRBV2	CASTSPDRGIDEQYF	TGTGCCAGCACCTCTCCCGACAGGGGGATCGACGAGCAGTACTTC
many	NA	TRBJ2-5	TRBV7-8	CASTPATGGRETQYF	TGTGCCAGCACCCCGGCAACGGGGGGCCGAGAGACCCAGTACTTC
NA	NA	TRBJ2-7	TRBV27	CASSLSRSGAYEQYF	TGTGCCAGCAGTTTATCGAGGTCGGGGGCCTACGAGCAGTACTTC
few	NA	TRBJ2-6	TRBV5-5	CASSLSRLPGSGANVLTF	TGTGCCAGCAGCTTGTCGAGGCTCCCGGGCTCTGGGGCCAACGTCCTGACTTTC
NA	NA	TRBJ1-5	TRBV28	CASSLVTADQPQHF	TGTGCCAGCAGTTTAGTGACAGCAGATCAGCCCCAGCATTTT
NA	NA	TRBJ1-2	TRBV27	CASSSLTTSGYTF	TGTGCCAGCAGTTCCCTTACTACATCGGGCTACACCTTC
once	NA	TRBJ2-3	TRBV29-1	CSAPGGVTDTQYF	TGCAGCGCCCCTGGAGGTGTAACAGATACGCAGTATTTT
NA	TRBD2	TRBJ2-5	TRBV12-3/TRBV12-4	CASSTGLAVNKETQYF	TGTGCCAGCAGTACGGGACTAGCGGTTAATAAAGAGACCCAGTACTTC
few	NA	TRBJ1-2	TRBV7-9	CASRHQLSKEYYGYTF	TGTGCCAGCCGACACCAATTGTCGAAGGAGTACTATGGCTACACCTTC